This is a list of T cell receptor beta chains from one sample in a study of regulatory T cells in long-lasting Graves disease. TCRdb fed the multiplex PCR reads into MiXCR, producing one record per CDR3 protein. This table has some 250,000 distinct CDR3 sequences, 18% appearing once. This same sample was also part of a study on T cells in Graves' hyperthyroidism and ophthalmopathy.

Sequenced material: peripheral blood mononuclear cells (PBMCs), taken at new diagnosis, from a patient treated with antithyroid drugs. All receptors come from a woman in her 30s with Graves disease. The CDR3 runs from the conserved cysteine through the conserved F or W. A D gene is named only where the DNA matches it firmly. Size is stated for part of the rows, as once, few or many counts, or as a class when the clone is expanded.

J gene	clone size	D gene	V gene	CDR3 DNA	CDR3 protein
TRBJ1-5	many	-	TRBV10-1	TGCGCCAGCAGTGTTGCCCACGGCCGGCCCCAGCATTTT	CASSVAHGRPQHF
TRBJ2-2	many	TRBD1	TRBV27	TGTGCCAGCAGACAGGGGGCTAACACCGGGGAGCTGTTTTTT	CASRQGANTGELFF
TRBJ1-1	many	-	TRBV15	TGTGCCACCAGCAGAGAGGGGGACACTGAAGCTTTCTTT	CATSREGDTEAFF
TRBJ2-5	-	TRBD1	TRBV11-3	TGTGCCAGCAGCTCCCGCCGGGACAGGGGAGAGACCCAGTACTTC	CASSSRRDRGETQYF
TRBJ2-7	many	TRBD1	TRBV4-1	TGCGCCAGCAGCCAAGGTACCGGGACAGGGGTAGTGGAGCAGTACTTC	CASSQGTGTGVVEQYF
TRBJ1-2	few	-	TRBV5-1	TGCGCCAGCAGCTTGGAGGGTGGCAGGGGCTACGGCTACACCTTC	CASSLEGGRGYGYTF
TRBJ2-5	many	-	TRBV29-1	TGCAGCGTTCGGTACAGCACGGAGACCCAGTACTTC	CSVRYSTETQYF
TRBJ1-2	many	TRBD1	TRBV5-1	TGCGCCAGCAGCGAATGGGACAGGGGGCGCGGTAACTATGGCTACACCTTC	CASSEWDRGRGNYGYTF
TRBJ2-3	few	TRBD2	TRBV20-1	TGCGTAACGGGGACTAGCGCTTCCACAGATACGCAGTATTTT	CVTGTSASTDTQYF
TRBJ1-4	many	-	TRBV4-1	TGCGCCAGCAGCCTCAAGAAAGGTGCAACTAATGAAAAACTGTTTTTT	CASSLKKGATNEKLFF
TRBJ2-3	few	TRBD2	TRBV6-1	TGTGCCAGCTTCTACGGGGGGGCAAGCACAGATACGCAGTATTTT	CASFYGGASTDTQYF
TRBJ2-7	few	-	TRBV10-3	TGTGCCTCCGGTGGCGGCTCCTACGAGCAGTACTTC	CASGGGSYEQYF
TRBJ1-2	many	-	TRBV20-1	TGCAGTGCTAGGGGATCGGGGGAGACTAACTATGGCTACACCTTC	CSARGSGETNYGYTF
TRBJ2-7	many	-	TRBV3-1	TGTGCCAGCAGCCCATTACTGGGCTTCGGTTACGAGCAGTACTTC	CASSPLLGFGYEQYF
TRBJ1-5	many	-	TRBV6-1	TGTGCCAGCAGTGACCCCCAGACACAGGGAGATCAGCCCCAGCATTTT	CASSDPQTQGDQPQHF
TRBJ1-5	-	TRBD1	TRBV12-3/TRBV12-4	TGTGCCAGCAGTCCCCGACAGGGCGGGAATCAGCCCCAGCATTTT	CASSPRQGGNQPQHF
TRBJ2-5	-	-	TRBV5-1	TGCGCCAGCAGCTCCTCCAGGCCCTCCCAAGAGACCCAGTACTTC	CASSSSRPSQETQYF
TRBJ2-3	-	TRBD2	TRBV7-9	TGTGCCAGCAGCTTAGTGCCCGGGGGGGCCACAGATACGCAGTATTTT	CASSLVPGGATDTQYF
TRBJ1-4	many	-	TRBV12-5	TGTGCTAGTGGTATAGGGGGTGAAAAACTGTTTTTT	CASGIGGEKLFF
TRBJ1-3	many	TRBD1	TRBV20-1	TGCAGTGCTAGAGCCCCGGACAGGGGGAGAGACACCATATATTTT	CSARAPDRGRDTIYF
TRBJ2-3	many	TRBD2	TRBV7-6	TGTGCCAGCAGCCCCGGGGGGGCTTCAGATACGCAGTATTTT	CASSPGGASDTQYF
TRBJ2-1	few	-	TRBV7-2	TGTGCCAGCAGTTCCGCCCCGCATGAGCAGTTCTTC	CASSSAPHEQFF
TRBJ2-1	many	TRBD2	TRBV7-9	TGTGCCAGCAGACAAGCGGGGGGACTGAATGAGCAGTTCTTC	CASRQAGGLNEQFF
TRBJ2-3	many	-	TRBV20-1	TGCAGTGCTAAAGCACAGACACTCACAGATACGCAGTATTTT	CSAKAQTLTDTQYF
TRBJ2-3	many	-	TRBV6-1	TGTGCCAGCAAGGGAGAGTTGTCTAGAGGCACAGATACGCAGTATTTT	CASKGELSRGTDTQYF
TRBJ1-5	many	TRBD1	TRBV6-1	TGTGCCAGCAGACCGGGACAGGGGGGTAGCAATCAGCCCCAGCATTTT	CASRPGQGGSNQPQHF
TRBJ2-7	-	TRBD1	TRBV20-1	TGCAGTGCGACGGGACAGGGCACCTACGAGCAGTACTTC	CSATGQGTYEQYF
TRBJ1-1	many	-	TRBV7-2	TGTGCCAGCAGCCTAGAGATGAACACTGAAGCTTTCTTT	CASSLEMNTEAFF
TRBJ2-1	-	TRBD2	TRBV7-2	TGTGCCAGCAGCTTAATGGGACTAGCGACCTACAATGAGCAGTTCTTC	CASSLMGLATYNEQFF
TRBJ2-7	-	-	TRBV28	TGTGCCAGCAACGACGGGGGGCGCGTATACGAGCAGTACTTC	CASNDGGRVYEQYF
TRBJ1-4	many	-	TRBV7-8	TGTGCCAGCAGCGAGAGGACTCGGGAGTATTTGTTTTTT	CASSERTREYLFF
TRBJ2-1	-	TRBD2	TRBV4-2	TGTGCCAGCAGCACCCGGGGGGGCCCCTACAATGAGCAGTTCTTC	CASSTRGGPYNEQFF
TRBJ2-3	many	TRBD2	TRBV20-1	TGCAGTGCTACCCCAACTAGCGGGGGGCAGGGAGATACGCAGTATTTT	CSATPTSGGQGDTQYF
TRBJ2-1	few	TRBD2	TRBV10-3	TGTGCCATCAGTGAGTCTAGCGGGGTTTCGAGCTCCTACAATGAGCAGTTCTTC	CAISESSGVSSSYNEQFF
TRBJ2-1	many	TRBD2	TRBV20-1	TGCAGTGCTAGCAACGGACTAGCGGGGGGATATGACAATGAGCAGTTCTTC	CSASNGLAGGYDNEQFF
TRBJ2-1	many	TRBD2	TRBV5-1	TGTGCCAGCAGCTCACTAGCGGGGAGTTACAATGAGCAGTTCTTC	CASSSLAGSYNEQFF
TRBJ1-2	-	-	TRBV4-1	TGCGCCAGCAGCCAAGTTAAATCTAGGGCGGAGAATGGCTACACCTTC	CASSQVKSRAENGYTF
TRBJ2-3	many	TRBD2	TRBV11-2	TGTGCCAGCAGCTTAGCGGGGGGAGTCAGCACAGATACGCAGTATTTT	CASSLAGGVSTDTQYF
TRBJ2-1	-	TRBD2	TRBV29-1	TGCAGCGCCACAAAAGGGACTACTAGCTACAATGAGCAGTTCTTC	CSATKGTTSYNEQFF
TRBJ1-4	many	-	TRBV20-1	TGCAGTGCTAGAGATGGGGCGGTGGGGGAAAAACTGTTTTTT	CSARDGAVGEKLFF
TRBJ2-4	-	-	TRBV3-1	TGTGCCAGCAGCCCTGGGGCGGGGGCCGGGAACATTCAGTACTTC	CASSPGAGAGNIQYF
TRBJ2-5	-	TRBD2	TRBV28	TGTGCCAGCAGTTTCCCCCGGGGGGGTGGAGAGACCCAGTACTTC	CASSFPRGGGETQYF
TRBJ1-1	-	-	TRBV30	TGTGCCTGGAGGAACCCGAGACGCGCTGAAGCTTTCTTT	CAWRNPRRAEAFF
TRBJ1-5	-	-	TRBV12-5	TGTGCTAGTGGTTTGGTAAGGGGTCAGCCCCAGCATTTT	CASGLVRGQPQHF
TRBJ2-2	many	-	TRBV6-1	TGTGCCAGCAACCCCAGGGGGGAAGACACCGGGGAGCTGTTTTTT	CASNPRGEDTGELFF
TRBJ1-3	few	-	TRBV7-6	TGTGCCAGCAGCTTAGTAGGATCGGCAGGACCCTCTGGAAACACCATATATTTT	CASSLVGSAGPSGNTIYF
TRBJ2-7	-	-	TRBV18	TGTGCCAGCTCACCACCGGACGATTACGAGCAGTACTTC	CASSPPDDYEQYF
TRBJ2-7	many	TRBD2	TRBV20-1	TGCAGTGCTAGGGCGACGGGGGGGTCAGGCGAGCAGTACTTC	CSARATGGSGEQYF